What follows are 2 T cell receptor beta chains derived from one specimen sequenced in a study of blood T cell repertoires in COVID-19. Only in-frame clones appear in the TCRdb table, and some are missing; sequencing was by immunoSEQ multiplex PCR. The sample records 200,000 to 300,000 clones, 82% being singletons. Sequencing was carried out using peripheral blood. These receptor sequences come from a woman aged 80 or older with acute or convalescent COVID-19.

There are a few counts of this clone. The chain is built from TRBV7-2 and TRBJ1-2; the D is unclear. The V end was cut by 5 bases, the J end by 4 bases, with 14 bases between. There are 14 residues in the CDR3. Germline lookup yields CDR1 SGHTA and CDR2 FQGNSA. DNA of the CDR3: TGTGCCAGCAGCCCATCCGGGGATCTCTATGGCTACACCTTC. Its protein is CASSPSGDLYGYTF.

V and J are TRBV4-1 and TRBJ1-2; the D gene is possibly TRBD1 (5 bases). This CDR3 is built from 14 residues. Germline CDR1 and CDR2: MGHRA and YSYEKL. Trimming took off 0 bases at V and 8 bases at J, with 13 bases between the two ends. CDR3 amino acids: CASSQDSGIRGYTF. The CDR3 DNA is TGCGCCAGCAGCCAAGATTCAGGGATCAGGGGCTACACCTTC.